This TCR beta chain is drawn from a study of blood T cell repertoires in COVID-19. About the study: There were acute and convalescent COVID-19 samples, and they came from the United States, Italy and Spain. T cells, B-cell-depleted T cells, or PBMCs provided the cDNA or gDNA that served as material.

In the original workflow: Reference gene primer amplification in the assay estimated nucleated cell counts. The method was immunoSEQ multiplex PCR; TCRdb's version includes in-frame clones alone and lacks a portion of them. The V and J calls and clone size come from that table; D and trimming were worked out from the DNA. The profile covers roughly 350,000 clones, with more than 70% appearing a single time and about 7% taken by the ten largest. Trimming stripped 4 bases from V and 6 bases from J, with 18 bases between. In germline, CDR1 is LGHNA, CDR2 YNFKEQ. CDR3 length: 16 residues. It was during active infection that Seattle patients were enrolled and then longitudinally followed.

The chain carries TRBV4-2 and TRBJ2-2; perhaps TRBD1 as D (5 bases). The sample comprised peripheral blood. The TCR comes from a woman aged 70-85 years with COVID-19, enrolled during active disease. The CDR3 spells CASSPRGILGSGELFF. CDR3 coding DNA: TGTGCCAGCAGCCCAAGGGGAATCCTAGGATCCGGGGAGCTGTTTTTT.